The 23 T cell receptor beta chains below come from one sample, sequenced in a study of T cells in Graves' hyperthyroidism and ophthalmopathy. TCR beta CDR3 sequences were amplified from RNA transcripts. The TCR CDR3 was amplified in a first-round RT-PCR using the HTBI primer set. TCRdb used MiXCR to reprocess the multiplex PCR reads, holding one entry per CDR3 protein. In the table there are about 480,000 distinct CDR3 sequences, about 24% of which are singletons. Sequencing was carried out using blood. The receptors here all came from a woman in her 30s with Graves' ophthalmopathy.

This clonotype has ten or more counts. The rearrangement links TRBV29-1 to TRBJ1-1, with no clear D. The CDR3 sequence is 11 residues long. The germline V gene has CDR1 SQVTM and CDR2 ANQGSEA. Trimming cost V 4 bases and J 1 base, with 4 bases left between them. For the CDR3, the DNA is TGCAGCGTTGGGGCGAACACTGAAGCTTTCTTT. Translation gives CSVGANTEAFF.

This clonotype is a singleton in its sample. This chain joins TRBV20-1 and TRBJ1-1; 7 bases line up with TRBD1. This CDR3 has 14 amino acids. Germline V gene lookup returns CDR1 DFQATT and CDR2 SNEGSKA (reference sequence). Unmatched junction bases numbered 8, after V lost 3 bases and J lost 4 bases. This CDR3 is CSARAGRGITEAFF. CDR3 DNA sequence: TGCAGTGCTAGGGCGGGCAGGGGGATCACTGAAGCTTTCTTT.

This clonotype appeared once. The rearrangement links TRBV6-5 to TRBJ1-1; the D gene is possibly TRBD1 (5 bases). The CDR3 contains 16 residues. Trimming removed 0 bases from V and 4 bases from J, with 15 bases in between. Germline assignment: CDR1 MNHEY and CDR2 SVGAGI. CDR3 DNA: TGTGCCAGCAGTTACTCGACTGTCAGGGCGGCCACTGAAGCTTTCTTT. It specifies CASSYSTVRAATEAFF.

This clonotype was counted at least ten times. The rearrangement joins TRBV20-1 to TRBJ1-2, with TRBD1 matching over 7 bases. The germline V gene has CDR1 DFQATT and CDR2 SNEGSKA (reference sequence). The CDR3 runs to 13 residues. V trimming: 2 bases; J trimming: 4 bases; junction bases outside the gene matches: 4. CDR3 protein: CSARTTGTYGYTF. The CDR3 coding sequence is TGCAGTGCTAGAACGACAGGGACCTATGGCTACACCTTC.

This clonotype was observed many times. The genes are TRBV19 and TRBJ2-7, with TRBD1 matching over 8 bases. Trimming cost V 3 bases and J 0 bases; bases outside gene matches: 13. Germline values: CDR1 LNHDA, CDR2 SQIVND (reference sequence). This CDR3 has 18 amino acids. The CDR3 DNA reads TGTGCCAGTAGTATGATAGCGGTTGGGGACAGGTCCTCCTACGAGCAGTACTTC. This translates into CASSMIAVGDRSSYEQYF.

CDR3 nucleotide sequence: TGCAGCGTTGCGGTACAGCAGTACACTGAAGCTTTCTTT. As protein: CSVAVQQYTEAFF. The chain links TRBV29-1 to TRBJ1-1; D unresolved. Germline CDR1 SQVTM, CDR2 ANQGSEA. CDR3 size: 13 residues. Trimming stripped 4 bases from V and 3 bases from J, with 12 bases between.

At least ten counts were recorded for this clonotype. The chain links TRBV28 to TRBJ1-2, with D unresolved. The germline CDR1 and CDR2 sequences are MDHEN and SYDVKM. The V end was cut by 6 bases, the J end by 4 bases, with 12 bases between. The length of the CDR3 is 13 residues. The CDR3 bases are TGTGCCAGCAGATCTGAGGGTGCCTATGGCTACACCTTC. It translates to CASRSEGAYGYTF.

V usage is TRBV11-1 and J usage is TRBJ1-2, with D perhaps TRBD1 (5 bases). Germline CDR1 is SGHAT and CDR2 is FQDESV (reference sequence). The CDR3 runs 16 residues. The V gene lost 6 bases and the J gene lost 4 bases, with 21 bases spanning the gap. Here the CDR3 DNA reads TGTGCCAGCAGTTCCCCAGACCCGGACACGATCTATGGCTACACCTTC. It yields the protein CASSSPDPDTIYGYTF.

This clonotype showed up many times. The rearrangement links TRBV20-1 to TRBJ1-6; D uncertain. V was clipped by 6 bases and J by 14 bases, with 17 bases between them. The germline V gene has CDR1 DFQATT and CDR2 SNEGSKA (reference sequence). The CDR3 totals 12 residues. CDR3 amino acids: CSATRQVTALHF. The CDR3 DNA sequence: TGCAGTGCAACCCGGCAGGTGACGGCCCTCCACTTT.

V and J are TRBV11-2 and TRBJ2-7, with unresolved D. The V and J ends lost 5 bases and 6 bases respectively, with 8 bases between them. Looked up from germline, CDR1 is SGHAT and CDR2 is FQNNGV. The CDR3 loop spans 11 amino acids. The CDR3: CASSLRTEQYF. The CDR3 nucleotides read TGTGCCAGCAGCCTGCGGACCGAGCAGTACTTC.

This clonotype was counted many times. The genes are TRBV12-3 or TRBV12-4 and TRBJ1-1, with no clear D. CDR3 length: 14 amino acids. The V end lost 3 bases, the J end lost 1 base, and 9 bases lay between the germline ends. CDR3 loop: CASSFSEKNTEAFF. DNA of the CDR3: TGTGCCAGCAGTTTCTCCGAAAAGAACACTGAAGCTTTCTTT.

This clonotype was counted at least ten times. The chain couples TRBV3-1 to TRBJ2-5; 8 bases match TRBD2. Germline CDR1 LGHDT, CDR2 YNNKEL (reference sequence). The J segment lost 2 bases and the V segment lost 7 bases, leaving 6 bases of the junction unmatched. CDR3 length: 14 residues. For the CDR3, the DNA is TGTGCCAGCAAGAGCCGGGGGGGTCAAGAGACCCAGTACTTC. It is translated as CASKSRGGQETQYF.

In this sample, this clonotype turned up many times. The chain uses TRBV7-2 and TRBJ1-3, with a possible D match to TRBD1 (6 bases). The CDR3 runs 13 residues. Trimming removed 5 bases from V and 4 bases from J, with 9 bases in between. Germline CDR1 is SGHTA and CDR2 is FQGNSA. CDR3 protein: CASSHRVGNTIYF. DNA of the CDR3: TGTGCCAGCAGCCACAGGGTCGGAAACACCATATATTTT.

This clonotype appeared many times. V usage is TRBV20-1 and J usage is TRBJ1-3; a possible D gene is TRBD1 (6 bases). The CDR3 covers 15 residues. Germline V gene data show CDR1 as DFQATT and CDR2 as SNEGSKA (reference sequence). V dropped 6 bases and J dropped 5 bases, with 20 bases sitting between them. In DNA, the CDR3 is TGCAGTGCAAGGCTGACTGGGGGCTATAGAAACACCATATATTTT. Amino acid sequence: CSARLTGGYRNTIYF.

The rearrangement links TRBV6-1 to TRBJ1-1; TRBD1 is a possible D gene (5 bases). CDR1 is MNHNS and CDR2 is SASEGT in the germline V gene. The CDR3 contains 12 residues. V lost 7 bases and J lost 11, with 17 bases in between. DNA for the CDR3: TGTGCCAGCAAAGTGGGACCCCAGGGCGCTTTCTTT. This translates into CASKVGPQGAFF.

This clonotype came up many times. Since a much larger clone is just one base distant, this may be a read error. This chain joins TRBV6-2 or TRBV6-3 and TRBJ1-5, with 12 positions matching TRBD1. This CDR3 has 18 amino acids. Per the germline V gene, CDR1 is MNHEY and CDR2 is SVGEGT. V dropped 4 bases and J dropped 5; count of bases not matched to a gene: 12. CDR3 residues: CASSFPGQGALPDQPQHF. As DNA, the CDR3 is TGTGCCAGCAGTTTCCCGGGACAGGGGGCGCTCCCCGATCAGCCCCAGCATTTT.

This clonotype was found many times. The chain uses TRBV12-3 or TRBV12-4 and TRBJ1-2; the D gene is possibly TRBD1 (5 bases). The CDR3 length is 13 residues. The germline V and J ends were trimmed by 3 bases and 2 bases, with 7 bases remaining between them. The CDR3 sequence: CASSFSGNYGYTF. The CDR3 nucleotides read TGTGCCAGCAGTTTTTCAGGGAACTATGGCTACACCTTC.

This clonotype was picked up many times. Without the conserved terminal phenylalanine or tryptophan, this CDR3 likely stems from a read error. This chain links TRBV6-2 or TRBV6-3 with TRBJ1-1; D is unclear. The CDR3 has 14 amino acids. The V gene lost 2 bases and the J gene lost 0 bases, with 7 bases spanning the gap. Germline loops: CDR1 MNHEY, CDR2 SVGEGT. In nucleotides, the CDR3 is TGTGCCAGCAGTTACGGAAATTTGAACACTGAAGCTTTCCTT. The encoded protein is CASSYGNLNTEAFL.

The sample holds a few counts of this clonotype. J is TRBJ1-5 and V is TRBV12-3 or TRBV12-4, with 7 bases that match TRBD1. The CDR3 contains 14 residues. V lost 6 bases, J lost 5 bases, and 7 bases stayed unmatched. The CDR3 DNA is TGTGCCAGCAGCAGTACAGGGGCGGATCAGCCCCAGCATTTT. This gives the protein CASSSTGADQPQHF.

In its sample, this clonotype was seen many times. The rearrangement uses TRBV12-3 or TRBV12-4 and TRBJ2-7; a possible D gene is TRBD1 (6 bases). This CDR3 is 13 amino acids long. With 4 bases removed from V and 7 bases from J, the gap between germline ends came to 14 bases. CDR3 loop: CASSSLLGGEQYF. The CDR3 DNA reads TGTGCCAGCAGTTCTCTTCTAGGGGGAGAGCAGTACTTC.

The rearrangement links TRBV12-3 or TRBV12-4 to TRBJ1-1; weak D call: TRBD1 (6 bases). The CDR3 totals 18 residues. Deletions cut 5 bases from V and 0 bases from J, with 22 bases between. The DNA for the CDR3 is TGTGCCAGCAGTGGGGTGGGGGGGACAACAGAAATGAACACTGAAGCTTTCTTT. Its translation: CASSGVGGTTEMNTEAFF.

J is TRBJ2-2 and V is TRBV6-1; D is unresolved. V was shortened by 6 bases and J by 7 bases, with 12 bases between the two germline ends. The CDR3 sequence is 13 residues long. CDR1 is MNHNS, CDR2 SASEGT, per germline. CDR3: CASRTTVGGELFF. The CDR3 nucleotides are TGTGCCAGCAGAACAACCGTCGGCGGGGAGCTGTTTTTT.

Only a few counts were recorded for this clonotype. The V gene is TRBV20-1, the J gene TRBJ2-5; 8 nucleotides match TRBD1. The V segment lost 5 bases and the J segment 3 bases; nucleotides outside the gene matches: 11. Germline V gene sequence: CDR1 DFQATT, CDR2 SNEGSKA (reference sequence). This CDR3 is 15 amino acids long. The CDR3 spells CSAQPLGQGEETQYF. DNA of the CDR3: TGCAGTGCTCAACCCCTAGGACAGGGAGAAGAGACCCAGTACTTC.